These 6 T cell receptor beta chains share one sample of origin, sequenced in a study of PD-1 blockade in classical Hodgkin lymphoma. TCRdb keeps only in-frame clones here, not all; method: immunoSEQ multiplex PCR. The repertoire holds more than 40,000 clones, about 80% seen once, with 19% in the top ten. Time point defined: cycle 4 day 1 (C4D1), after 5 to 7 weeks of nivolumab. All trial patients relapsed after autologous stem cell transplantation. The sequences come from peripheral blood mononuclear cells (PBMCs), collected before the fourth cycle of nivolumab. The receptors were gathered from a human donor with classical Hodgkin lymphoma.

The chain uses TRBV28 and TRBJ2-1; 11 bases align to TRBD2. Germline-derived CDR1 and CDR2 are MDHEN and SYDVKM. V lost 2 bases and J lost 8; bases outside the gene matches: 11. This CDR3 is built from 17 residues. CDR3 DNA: TGTGCCAGCAGTTTACACTCTAGCGGGGGGTCTTGGGATGAGCAGTTCTTC. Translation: CASSLHSSGGSWDEQFF.

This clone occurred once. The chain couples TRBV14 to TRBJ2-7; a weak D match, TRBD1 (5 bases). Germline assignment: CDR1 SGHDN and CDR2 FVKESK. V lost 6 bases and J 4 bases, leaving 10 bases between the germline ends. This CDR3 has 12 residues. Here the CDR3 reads CASSLDSYEQYF. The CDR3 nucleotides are TGTGCCAGCAGTTTAGACAGTTACGAGCAGTACTTC.

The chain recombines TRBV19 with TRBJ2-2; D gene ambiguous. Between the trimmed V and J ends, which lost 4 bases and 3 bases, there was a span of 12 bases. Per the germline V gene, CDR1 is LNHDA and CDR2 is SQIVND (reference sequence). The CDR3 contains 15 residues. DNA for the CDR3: TGTGCCAGTAGTAATGAGGCCCGGGACACCGGGGAGCTGTTTTTT. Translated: CASSNEARDTGELFF.

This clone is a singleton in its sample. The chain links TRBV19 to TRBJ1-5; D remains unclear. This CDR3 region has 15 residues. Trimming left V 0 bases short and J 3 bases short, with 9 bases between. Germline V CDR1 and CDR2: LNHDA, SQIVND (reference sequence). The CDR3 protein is CASSIDLGFNQPQHF. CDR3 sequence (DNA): TGTGCCAGTAGTATAGATCTCGGATTCAATCAGCCCCAGCATTTT.

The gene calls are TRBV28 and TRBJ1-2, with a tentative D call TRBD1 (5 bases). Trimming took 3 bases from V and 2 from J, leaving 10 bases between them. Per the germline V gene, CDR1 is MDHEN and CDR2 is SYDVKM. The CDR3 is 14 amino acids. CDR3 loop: CASSLLSGNYGYTF. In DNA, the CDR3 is TGTGCCAGCAGTTTGCTCTCAGGGAACTATGGCTACACCTTC.

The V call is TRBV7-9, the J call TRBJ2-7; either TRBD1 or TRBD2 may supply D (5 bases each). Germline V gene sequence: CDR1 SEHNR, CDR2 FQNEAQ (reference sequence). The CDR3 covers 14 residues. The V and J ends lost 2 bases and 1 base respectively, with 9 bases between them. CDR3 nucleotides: TGTGCCAGCAGCTTAAGAGGGGATTCCTACGAGCAGTACTTC. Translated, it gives CASSLRGDSYEQYF.